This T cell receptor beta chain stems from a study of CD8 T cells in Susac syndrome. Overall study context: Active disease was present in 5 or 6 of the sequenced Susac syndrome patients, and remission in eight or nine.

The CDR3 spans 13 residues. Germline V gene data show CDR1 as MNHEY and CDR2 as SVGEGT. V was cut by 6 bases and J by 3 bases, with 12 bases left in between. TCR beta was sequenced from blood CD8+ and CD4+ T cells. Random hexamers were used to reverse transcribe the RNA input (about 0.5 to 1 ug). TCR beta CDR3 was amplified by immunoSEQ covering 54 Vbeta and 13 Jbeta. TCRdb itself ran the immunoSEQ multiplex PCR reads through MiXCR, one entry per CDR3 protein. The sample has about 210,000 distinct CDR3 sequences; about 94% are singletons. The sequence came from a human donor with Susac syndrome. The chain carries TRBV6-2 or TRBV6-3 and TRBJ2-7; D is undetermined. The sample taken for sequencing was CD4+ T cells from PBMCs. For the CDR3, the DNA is TGTGCCAGCAGAGAGTCCACCCACTACGAGCAGTACTTC. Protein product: CASRESTHYEQYF.